This TCR beta chain was captured in a study of blood T cell repertoires in COVID-19 (dated by TCRdb to 2020 to 2021). For context, the study as a whole: Samples from collaborators originated in the United States, Italy and Spain and spanned both the acute and convalescent phases of COVID-19. The samples were drawn from two sources: the first 160 participants of the ongoing ImmuneRACE study, and 950 to 1,500 subjects contributed by 6 global collaborators. HLA class I and class II types, where available, came from metadata supplied by the sample provider rather than from assay-based typing. The repertoires were made available in a free public database intended to serve as a resource for research on the immune response to SARS-CoV-2. The material from the prospective study consisted of cDNA or gDNA derived from T cells, B-cell-depleted T cells, or PBMCs. Subjects who had been exposed to COVID-19, were actively infected with it, or had recovered from it provided the deeply sampled blood TCRbeta repertoires that made up the dataset. Sample metadata almost always included a de-identified subject ID, COVID-19 status, age in years and sex.

Study-level results and caveats: The quantity of clinical and demographic metadata differed by source and by participant and was supplied without curation.

At the junction V is shortened by 6 bases and J by 4 bases, with 18 bases in between. Per the germline V gene, MNHEY is the CDR1 and SVGAGI is the CDR2. There are 15 amino acids in the CDR3, from cysteine to phenylalanine inclusive. The DNA shown is the 45-base CDR3, in frame from base 1. TCRbeta CDR3 regions were amplified from genomic DNA using the immunoSEQ Assay, a bias-controlled multiplex PCR. As for the original processing: Nucleated cell counts per sample were estimated from amplification of reference gene primers within the assay. To quantify the absolute abundance of each unique TCRbeta CDR3 rearrangement, sequence reads were collapsed and filtered. For each sample, productive Simpson clonality was calculated as the square root of Simpson's diversity index over productive rearrangements. In TCRdb, the immuneACCESS table is reduced to in-frame sequences with V and J assigned. These tables do not hold every clone; where another copy was compared, an unresolved V gene accounts for under half, and the others remain unexplained. V, J and clone size reflect that table, while D and trimming were determined from the DNA. The sample yields about 200,000 clones; around 79% were counted once. The top ten hold approximately 13% of the sample.

Note on this clone: Its target antigen remains unknown. No qualities accompany the bases; no much larger clone lies one base away.

Samples from volunteer blood donors who had recovered from COVID-19 were contributed by a second Seattle source. Collaborating institutions collected whole blood in K2EDTA tubes following their own protocols. For TCRbeta analysis, collaborator samples were shipped as frozen whole blood, as isolated PBMCs, or as DNA extracted from either sample type. The sequence derives from a middle-aged man who had recovered from COVID-19. The sample consisted of peripheral blood. The sequence is built from TRBV6-5 and TRBJ1-1; TRBD1 is a possible D gene, resting on 6 matching bases. This receptor carries the CDR3 CASSRSIQGSTEAFF. The DNA reads TGTGCCAGCAGCCGCTCTATACAGGGATCCACTGAAGCTTTCTTT.